This T cell receptor (beta chain) was sequenced in a study of blood T cells in healthy people across ages. Study results and caveats: Changes seen in expanded clonotypes were possibly confounded by donor CMV status left unknown.

The CDR3 sequence is 17 residues long. With 9 bases clipped from V and 5 bases from J, the junction kept 11 bases outside the gene matches. The germline V gene encodes CDR1 KGHDR and CDR2 SFDVKD. Remarks on this clonotype: Its antigen is not identified.

A second PCR, run for about 7 to 11 cycles, used a sample-barcoded 5' primer plus a J-beta primer mix. Each cDNA was tagged by a template-switch adaptor containing 12 random nucleotides. From the 5' RACE reads, TCRdb called clonotypes with MiXCR, one entry per CDR3 protein. The sample lists 1.8 million or so distinct CDR3 sequences, approximately 40% occurring once. Each donor gave roughly 9.2 milliliters of peripheral blood. Sample: blood. The chain is built from TRBV24-1 and TRBJ2-1, with 14 bases fitting TRBD2. This TCR derives from a human donor in good health. The CDR3 loop is CATSSPGTSGGNNEQFF. For the CDR3, the DNA is TGTGCCACCTCAAGTCCCGGGACTAGCGGGGGAAACAATGAGCAGTTCTTC.